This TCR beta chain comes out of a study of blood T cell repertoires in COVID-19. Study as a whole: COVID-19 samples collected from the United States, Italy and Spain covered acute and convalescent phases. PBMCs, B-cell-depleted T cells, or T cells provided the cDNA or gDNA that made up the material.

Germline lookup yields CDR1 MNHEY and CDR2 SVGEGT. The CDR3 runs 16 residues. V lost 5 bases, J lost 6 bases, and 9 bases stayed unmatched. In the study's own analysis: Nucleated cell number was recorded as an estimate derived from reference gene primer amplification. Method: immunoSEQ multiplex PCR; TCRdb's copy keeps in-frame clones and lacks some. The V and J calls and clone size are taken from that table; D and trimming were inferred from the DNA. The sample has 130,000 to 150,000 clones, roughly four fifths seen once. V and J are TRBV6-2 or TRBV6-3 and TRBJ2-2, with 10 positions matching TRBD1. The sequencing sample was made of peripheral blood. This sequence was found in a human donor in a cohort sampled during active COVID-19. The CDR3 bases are TGTGCCAGCAGTAGAAGGTCGACAGGGGGCCCCGGGGAGCTGTTTTTT. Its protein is CASSRRSTGGPGELFF.